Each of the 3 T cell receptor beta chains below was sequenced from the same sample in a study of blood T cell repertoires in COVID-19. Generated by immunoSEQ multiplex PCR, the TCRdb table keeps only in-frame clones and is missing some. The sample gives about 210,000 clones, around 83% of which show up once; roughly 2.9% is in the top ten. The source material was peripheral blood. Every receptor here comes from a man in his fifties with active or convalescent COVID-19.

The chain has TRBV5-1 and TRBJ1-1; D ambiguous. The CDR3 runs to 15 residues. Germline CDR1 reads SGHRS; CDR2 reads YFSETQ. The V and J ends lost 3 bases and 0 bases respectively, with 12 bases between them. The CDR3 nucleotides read TGCGCCAGCAGCTACAATCCCCCCGTGAACACTGAAGCTTTCTTT. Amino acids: CASSYNPPVNTEAFF.

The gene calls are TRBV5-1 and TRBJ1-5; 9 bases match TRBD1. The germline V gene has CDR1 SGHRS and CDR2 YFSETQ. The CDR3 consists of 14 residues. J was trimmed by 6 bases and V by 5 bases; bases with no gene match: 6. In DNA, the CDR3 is TGCGCCAGCAGTACAGGGGGCGCCGGTCAGCCCCAGCATTTT. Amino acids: CASSTGGAGQPQHF.

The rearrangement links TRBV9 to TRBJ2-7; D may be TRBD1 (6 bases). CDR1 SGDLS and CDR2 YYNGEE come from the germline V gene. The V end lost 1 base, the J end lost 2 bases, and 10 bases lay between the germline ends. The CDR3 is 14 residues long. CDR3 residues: CASSVLTGPYEQYF. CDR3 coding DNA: TGTGCCAGCAGCGTACTTACAGGGCCCTACGAGCAGTACTTC.